These 5 T cell receptor beta chains originate from one sample sequenced in a study of T cells in localized non-small cell lung cancer (dated by TCRdb to between 2020 and 2021). Library construction relied on the immunoSEQ multiplex PCR assay. The source is immuneACCESS, and TCRdb retained only in-frame sequences with V and J called. Part of the clones is not carried over; for the studies checked, unresolved V genes explain less than half of this, and the remainder is unexplained. The sample has some 26,000 clones on record, over 85% of them singletons. The top ten constitute about 3% of the sample. The sequencing here drew on peripheral blood, taken before any cancer treatment. The origin of the receptors is a woman aged 18 to 55 with stage I lung adenocarcinoma.

This rearrangement joins TRBV27 to TRBJ2-2; no definite D call. The CDR3 consists of 15 residues. Trimming took 6 bases from V and 4 from J, leaving 15 bases between them. Germline values: CDR1 MNHEY, CDR2 SMNVEV (reference sequence). In DNA form, the CDR3 reads TGTGCCAGCAGCCGAACCTCCGACGCCACCGGGGAGCTGTTTTTT. This translates into CASSRTSDATGELFF.

The chain combines TRBV7-2 with TRBJ1-2; D not resolved. In germline, CDR1 is SGHTA, CDR2 FQGNSA. The CDR3 has 15 residues. Trimming pared 1 base from V and 8 bases from J, leaving 17 bases between. The CDR3 loop is CASSLGPGEPRGYTF. DNA of the CDR3: TGTGCCAGCAGCTTAGGGCCAGGAGAACCCCGAGGCTACACCTTC.

The rearrangement links TRBV29-1 to TRBJ2-7, with D perhaps matching TRBD2 (6 bases). The V gene's germline CDR1 is SQVTM and CDR2 ANQGSEA. Trimming removed 6 bases at V and 0 bases at J, with 12 bases between. The CDR3 has 13 residues. CDR3 nucleotides: TGCAGCGTCCCGGGCGGGACCTCCTACGAGCAGTACTTC. Protein product: CSVPGGTSYEQYF.

V usage is TRBV5-1 and J usage is TRBJ1-1, with D perhaps TRBD1 (6 bases). The V gene lost 1 base and the J gene lost 5 bases, with 12 bases spanning the gap. CDR3 length: 14 residues. In germline, CDR1 is SGHRS, CDR2 YFSETQ. The CDR3 DNA is TGCGCCAGCAGCTTGACAGGGCCGAGGACTGAAGCTTTCTTT. Its translation: CASSLTGPRTEAFF.

In this sample, this clone turned up once. The gene calls are TRBV9 and TRBJ2-5; 10 nucleotides match TRBD2. CDR3 length: 16 amino acids. Germline V gene lookup returns CDR1 SGDLS and CDR2 YYNGEE. J gave up 5 bases and V 0 bases, and 7 bases lay outside the gene matches. In DNA form, the CDR3 reads TGTGCCAGCAGCGTAGGGGTCCTAGCGGGAGACGAGACCCAGTACTTC. Residues: CASSVGVLAGDETQYF.